The T cell receptor (beta chain) under discussion was sequenced for a study of T-cell memory formation after mild COVID-19. The CDR3 length is 16 residues. Germline V gene sequence: CDR1 KGHDR, CDR2 SFDVKD. Trimming removed 0 bases from V and 7 bases from J; junction bases left unmatched: 6. TCRdb re-called the 5' RACE reads with MiXCR, one entry per CDR3 protein. The sample holds around 200,000 distinct CDR3 sequences, over 9.5% seen once. This clonotype was counted only a few times. The sample was PBMCs or a T cell subset sorted from them (not recorded which). This TCR was sampled from a man aged 18 to 30 who had mild COVID-19 (a few samples of this study predate the infection). Cell type and time point are not known. This chain uses TRBV24-1 with TRBJ2-2; 8 nucleotides align to TRBD1. The chain's CDR3 is CATSDLGRGPLGELFF. CDR3 DNA: TGTGCCACCAGTGATTTGGGCAGGGGGCCTCTCGGGGAGCTGTTTTTT.